In this sample, the clone carrying this T cell receptor beta chain turned up once. CDR3 length: 13 amino acids. Germline CDR1 and CDR2: MNHEY and SVGAGI. V dropped 6 bases and J dropped 6 bases, with 12 bases sitting between them. The data originate from a study of blood T cell repertoires in COVID-19. Study information: Samples taken during acute and convalescent COVID-19 were collected in the United States, Italy and Spain. T cells, B-cell-depleted T cells, or PBMCs provided the cDNA or gDNA that served as material.

In the authors' methods: Quantification of nucleated cells was approximated via reference gene primer amplification. TCRdb keeps only in-frame clones here, not all; method: immunoSEQ multiplex PCR. The DNA gave D and trimming, while V, J and clone size come from that table. The table has 300,000 to 450,000 clones, around 87% seen once; the top ten hold 2% to 2.5%. This rearrangement joins TRBV6-5 to TRBJ2-1, with D possibly TRBD1 on 6 matching bases. The TCR originated in a woman aged 55-70 years with COVID-19, enrolled during active disease. The source material was peripheral blood. This chain's CDR3 is CASRSRDTNEQFF. In nucleotides, the CDR3 is TGTGCCAGCAGATCCCGGGACACCAATGAGCAGTTCTTC.